This T cell receptor beta chain was sequenced in a study of blood T cell repertoires in COVID-19. In the study overall: Samples taken during acute and convalescent COVID-19 were collected in the United States, Italy and Spain. Sources were T cells, B-cell-depleted T cells, or PBMCs; the material itself was cDNA or gDNA.

This CDR3 region has 13 residues. V dropped 1 base and J dropped 15 bases, with 13 bases sitting between them. CDR1 is SGHTA, CDR2 FQGNSA, per germline. Original analysis: Counts of nucleated cells, estimated from reference gene primer amplification, were obtained. The data were produced by immunoSEQ multiplex PCR, yet TCRdb's version contains in-frame clones alone and is incomplete. That table furnishes V, J and clone size, whereas the DNA furnished D and trimming. The sample carries approximately 94,000 clones, about 84% recorded once. The sample was peripheral blood. The V and J genes are TRBV7-2 and TRBJ2-6, with a possible D match to TRBD2 (7 bases). This TCR came from a human donor in a cohort sampled during active COVID-19. This CDR3 reads CASSLGGGGALTF. CDR3 bases: TGTGCCAGCAGCTTAGGCGGGGGCGGGGCCCTGACTTTC.